This is a list of T cell receptor beta chains from one sample in a study of blood T cell repertoires in COVID-19. Generated by immunoSEQ multiplex PCR, the TCRdb table keeps only in-frame clones and is missing some. This table holds a few hundred thousand clones, 87% found once. Source material: peripheral blood. Receptor source: a woman in her fifties or sixties with acute or convalescent COVID-19. Both conserved end residues are part of each CDR3. Fields, in order: V gene, D gene, J gene, clone size, CDR3 length, CDR3 DNA, CDR3 protein. A D gene is named only where the DNA matches it firmly. Clone sizes are given selectively: once, few, many, or a class where the clone is expanded.

V: TRBV7-9; D: NA; J: TRBJ2-7; size: NA; length: 15; DNA: TGTGCCAGCAGTTCAGGCGGGGCAGCCGACTACGAGCAGTACTTC; CDR3: CASSSGGAADYEQYF
V: TRBV12-3/TRBV12-4; D: NA; J: TRBJ1-1; size: NA; length: 10; DNA: TGTGGCTCAGGGGCCGGTGAAGCTTTCTTT; CDR3: CGSGAGEAFF
V: TRBV7-3; D: TRBD2; J: TRBJ2-5; size: NA; length: 14; DNA: TGTGCCAGCAGCCCCAATGCGGGGGAAAAGACCCAGTACTTC; CDR3: CASSPNAGEKTQYF
V: TRBV5-1; D: NA; J: TRBJ2-1; size: NA; length: 16; DNA: TGCGCCAGCAGCTTGGTAGGCAGCGGGACATACAATGAGCAGTTCTTC; CDR3: CASSLVGSGTYNEQFF
V: TRBV4-2; D: TRBD1; J: TRBJ2-7; size: NA; length: 15; DNA: TGTGCCAGCAGCCAAGCAGGGGGTACCACCCCCGAGCAGTACTTC; CDR3: CASSQAGGTTPEQYF
V: TRBV28; D: TRBD1; J: TRBJ1-5; size: once; length: 13; DNA: TGTGCCAGCAGAAGGACAGGGGTAAAGCCCCAGCATTTT; CDR3: CASRRTGVKPQHF
V: TRBV10-3; D: NA; J: TRBJ1-2; size: NA; length: 11; DNA: TGTGCCCGGCGACCAGTGAGGGGCTACACCTTC; CDR3: CARRPVRGYTF
V: TRBV11-2; D: TRBD1; J: TRBJ1-4; size: NA; length: 15; DNA: TGTGCCAGCAGCCGTCCCGGGACAGGAAGGGAAAAACTGTTTTTT; CDR3: CASSRPGTGREKLFF
V: TRBV6-4; D: NA; J: TRBJ1-4; size: NA; length: 15; DNA: TGTGCCAGCAGTGACTCGGGACTGACTAATGAAAAACTGTTTTTT; CDR3: CASSDSGLTNEKLFF
V: TRBV30; D: NA; J: TRBJ1-1; size: few; length: 11; DNA: TGTGCCTGGAGTTGGGGAGGGCCAGCTTTCTTT; CDR3: CAWSWGGPAFF
V: TRBV5-8; D: NA; J: TRBJ1-6; size: NA; length: 12; DNA: TGTGCCAGCCGACAGAGAAATTCACCCCTCCACTTT; CDR3: CASRQRNSPLHF
V: TRBV9; D: NA; J: TRBJ2-7; size: NA; length: 13; DNA: TGTGCCAGCGTAAGACCGGGGTCTACCGAGCAGTACTTC; CDR3: CASVRPGSTEQYF
V: TRBV7-2; D: NA; J: TRBJ1-2; size: few; length: 15; DNA: TGTGCCAGCAGCTTAGGGACAGCGGCTAACTATGGCTACACCTTC; CDR3: CASSLGTAANYGYTF
V: TRBV24-1; D: NA; J: TRBJ2-6; size: NA; length: 16; DNA: TGTGCCACCAGTGTCAATAAGGGGTCTGGGGCCAACGTCCTGACTTTC; CDR3: CATSVNKGSGANVLTF
V: TRBV5-1; D: TRBD2; J: TRBJ2-5; size: NA; length: 18; DNA: TGCGCCAGCAGCTTGGGGGCTAGCGGGAGGGCCGTCCTGGAGACCCAGTACTTC; CDR3: CASSLGASGRAVLETQYF
V: TRBV5-1; D: NA; J: TRBJ1-3; size: few; length: 14; DNA: TGCGCCAGCAGCTCGACTGACTCTGGAAACACCATATATTTT; CDR3: CASSSTDSGNTIYF
V: TRBV28; D: TRBD2; J: TRBJ2-1; size: once; length: 17; DNA: TGTGCCAGCACCTTACCGGGACTAGCGGCCGGGAGCAATGAGCAGTTCTTC; CDR3: CASTLPGLAAGSNEQFF
V: TRBV18; D: NA; J: TRBJ2-7; size: once; length: 13; DNA: TGTGCCAGCTCACCAGGGGAGCTCTACGAGCAGTACTTC; CDR3: CASSPGELYEQYF
V: TRBV24-1; D: TRBD1; J: TRBJ1-2; size: NA; length: 11; DNA: TGTGCCACTTGGACAGGGGTGGACTACACCTTC; CDR3: CATWTGVDYTF
V: TRBV27; D: NA; J: TRBJ2-2; size: NA; length: 17; DNA: TGTGCCAGCAGTTTATTGCCACCGCAGACAGTTCCCGGGGAGCTGTTTTTT; CDR3: CASSLLPPQTVPGELFF
V: TRBV5-1; D: TRBD1; J: TRBJ1-1; size: NA; length: 14; DNA: TGCGCCAGCAGCTTCGGACAGGGAATGACTGAAGCTTTCTTT; CDR3: CASSFGQGMTEAFF
V: TRBV30; D: NA; J: TRBJ1-6; size: NA; length: 11; DNA: TGTGCCTGGAGTTCGGGGACACCCCTCCACTTT; CDR3: CAWSSGTPLHF
V: TRBV7-2; D: TRBD1; J: TRBJ2-1; size: NA; length: 14; DNA: TGTGCCAGCAGCACCCGGACAGGGGGCAATGAGCAGTTCTTC; CDR3: CASSTRTGGNEQFF
V: TRBV20-1; D: NA; J: TRBJ1-4; size: NA; length: 11; DNA: TGCAGTGCCGCGGACATGCTTAAACTGTTTTTT; CDR3: CSAADMLKLFF
V: TRBV28; D: NA; J: TRBJ1-1; size: NA; length: 14; DNA: TGTGCCAGCAGTTTTGACAGACCGAACACTGAAGCTTTCTTT; CDR3: CASSFDRPNTEAFF
V: TRBV28; D: NA; J: TRBJ1-2; size: NA; length: 15; DNA: TGTGCCAGCAGTTTGGGACATTTCGAGGGAACGGGCTACACCTTC; CDR3: CASSLGHFEGTGYTF
V: TRBV5-4; D: TRBD1; J: TRBJ2-5; size: NA; length: 16; DNA: TGTGCCAGCAGCACCGGGACAGCACTATCCCAAGAGACCCAGTACTTC; CDR3: CASSTGTALSQETQYF
V: TRBV5-1; D: TRBD2; J: TRBJ2-7; size: few; length: 17; DNA: TGCGCCAGCAGCTCCGGGCGTTTTAGCGGGCTTTCTTACGAGCAGTACTTC; CDR3: CASSSGRFSGLSYEQYF
V: TRBV7-8; D: TRBD2; J: TRBJ2-7; size: NA; length: 15; DNA: TGTGCCAGCAGCCGCCAGGGACTAGCGGTTTGGGAGCAGTACTTC; CDR3: CASSRQGLAVWEQYF
V: TRBV23-1; D: TRBD1; J: TRBJ2-4; size: NA; length: 21; DNA: TGCGCCAGCACTCCCCTGGACAGGGGGCGTATTCTCGGTATATCCAAAAACATTCAGTACTTC; CDR3: CASTPLDRGRILGISKNIQYF
V: TRBV5-6; D: NA; J: TRBJ2-5; size: NA; length: 14; DNA: TGTGCCAGCAGCCTACCGGACAGCCAAGAGACCCAGTACTTC; CDR3: CASSLPDSQETQYF
V: TRBV28; D: NA; J: TRBJ2-1; size: NA; length: 11; DNA: TGTGCCAGTGGACTTTACAATGAGCAGTTCTTC; CDR3: CASGLYNEQFF
V: TRBV4-2; D: NA; J: TRBJ1-1; size: NA; length: 19; DNA: TGTGCCAGCAGCCAAGATCCTAGAGGCCTCATGGAAGGGGACACTGAAGCTTTCTTT; CDR3: CASSQDPRGLMEGDTEAFF
V: TRBV24-1; D: NA; J: TRBJ1-5; size: NA; length: 14; DNA: TGTGCCACCAGTGATTGGACTGACAATCAGCCCCAGCATTTT; CDR3: CATSDWTDNQPQHF
V: TRBV9; D: NA; J: TRBJ2-3; size: NA; length: 14; DNA: TGTGCCAGCAGCGTCGTAGATGGCACAGATACGCAGTATTTT; CDR3: CASSVVDGTDTQYF
V: TRBV5-1; D: NA; J: TRBJ1-4; size: NA; length: 15; DNA: TGCGCCAGCAGCTTGGTAACTGGGGGGAGTGAAAAACTGTTTTTT; CDR3: CASSLVTGGSEKLFF
V: TRBV7-2; D: TRBD1; J: TRBJ2-1; size: few; length: 14; DNA: TGTGCCAGCAGCCGGGACAGGGACGCGAATGAGCAGTTCTTC; CDR3: CASSRDRDANEQFF
V: TRBV19; D: NA; J: TRBJ2-5; size: NA; length: 16; DNA: TGTGCCAGTAGTATTAGGGAGGAGGGAGGCCCTAGGGCCCAGTACTTC; CDR3: CASSIREEGGPRAQYF
V: TRBV11-2; D: NA; J: TRBJ1-3; size: NA; length: 14; DNA: TGTGCCAGCAGCTTAGAGAGGGCCCGAAACACCATATATTTT; CDR3: CASSLERARNTIYF
V: TRBV27; D: NA; J: TRBJ2-7; size: many; length: 12; DNA: TGTGCCAGCAGGTCTCTTACGGGAGAGCAGTACTTC; CDR3: CASRSLTGEQYF
V: TRBV7-3; D: TRBD2; J: TRBJ2-2; size: NA; length: 14; DNA: TGTGCCAGCAGCTTCGCGGGAGCCACCGGGGAGCTGTTTTTT; CDR3: CASSFAGATGELFF
V: TRBV11-3; D: TRBD1; J: TRBJ2-7; size: NA; length: 15; DNA: TGTGCCAGCAGCCCCGGACAGGGGGCGACCTACGAGCAGTACTTC; CDR3: CASSPGQGATYEQYF
V: TRBV11-1; D: NA; J: TRBJ1-1; size: NA; length: 14; DNA: TGTGCCAGCAGCTTGGGGAGGGGGATGACTGAAGCTTTCTTT; CDR3: CASSLGRGMTEAFF
V: TRBV5-4; D: NA; J: TRBJ1-4; size: NA; length: 12; DNA: TGTGCCAGCAGCTCCTTTAATGAAAAACTGTTTTTT; CDR3: CASSSFNEKLFF
V: TRBV9; D: TRBD1; J: TRBJ2-3; size: NA; length: 15; DNA: TGTGCCAGCAGCGGCGGGACAGGATACACAGATACGCAGTATTTT; CDR3: CASSGGTGYTDTQYF
V: TRBV9; D: TRBD1; J: TRBJ2-7; size: few; length: 16; DNA: TGTGCCAGCAGCCCCGCGCATTGGGACAGTTCCTACGAGCAGTACTTC; CDR3: CASSPAHWDSSYEQYF
V: TRBV7-3; D: TRBD2; J: TRBJ2-1; size: NA; length: 16; DNA: TGTGCCAGCAGCCCCCCCCCTAGCGGGAGGGACGATGAGCAGTTCTTC; CDR3: CASSPPPSGRDDEQFF
V: TRBV11-2; D: NA; J: TRBJ1-4; size: NA; length: 15; DNA: TGTGCCAGCAGCCACCTGGGACACAGTAATGAAAAACTGTTTTTT; CDR3: CASSHLGHSNEKLFF
V: TRBV19; D: NA; J: TRBJ2-1; size: NA; length: 16; DNA: TGTGCCAGTAGTATAGATGGGGCGGTGGCCTACAATGAGCAGTTCTTC; CDR3: CASSIDGAVAYNEQFF
V: TRBV2; D: TRBD1; J: TRBJ1-2; size: NA; length: 16; DNA: TGTGCCAGCAGCCCCGGGACAGGGGGCTTGGGCTATGGCTACACCTTC; CDR3: CASSPGTGGLGYGYTF
V: TRBV27; D: NA; J: TRBJ2-7; size: NA; length: 14; DNA: TGTGCCAGCAGTTTATCTACCGGGATCCACGAGCAGTACTTC; CDR3: CASSLSTGIHEQYF
V: TRBV7-9; D: TRBD2; J: TRBJ2-7; size: NA; length: 16; DNA: TGTGCCAGCAGCTTAAGGCGGGAGGGCCCCGGGGTCGAGCAGTACTTC; CDR3: CASSLRREGPGVEQYF
V: TRBV19; D: TRBD1; J: TRBJ1-5; size: NA; length: 13; DNA: TGTGCCAGTAGTAACGACAGGGATCAGCCCCAGCATTTT; CDR3: CASSNDRDQPQHF
V: TRBV27; D: TRBD2; J: TRBJ2-1; size: NA; length: 15; DNA: TGTGCCAGCTGTACAGCGGGAGGCCTATACAATGAGCAGTTCTTC; CDR3: CASCTAGGLYNEQFF